These 30 T cell receptor beta chains were sequenced from one sample in a study of blood T cell repertoires in COVID-19. Sequenced by immunoSEQ multiplex PCR; TCRdb stores in-frame clones only, minus some. Of approximately 280,000 clones in the sample, about four fifths are singletons; the top ten hold 4.5% to 6%. Sequencing was done on a sample of PBMCs or T cells enriched from blood (not recorded which). The source is a man aged 40-55 years who had been exposed to COVID-19.

The rearrangement uses TRBV19 and TRBJ2-5; D is perhaps TRBD2 (6 bases). This CDR3 is built from 19 residues. V shed 4 bases and J shed 4 bases, with 28 bases lying between them. Germline assignment: CDR1 LNHDA and CDR2 SQIVND (reference sequence). CDR3 coding DNA: TGTGCCAGTAGTAGGGGGGTATTCGGGGACTCGACCCCCCCAGAGACCCAGTACTTC. This encodes CASSRGVFGDSTPPETQYF.

CDR3 residues: CASWGGIGEAFF. As DNA, the CDR3 is TGTGCCAGCTGGGGAGGGATCGGTGAAGCTTTCTTT. V gene TRBV28 combines with J gene TRBJ1-1, with D hard to call. Germline CDR1 MDHEN, CDR2 SYDVKM. V was clipped by 8 bases and J by 7 bases, with 14 bases between them. The CDR3 is 12 residues long.

The chain carries TRBV11-2 and TRBJ1-2, with TRBD1 identical over 7 bases. The V gene end was trimmed by 6 bases and the J gene end by 5 bases; junction bases not matched to a gene: 12. This CDR3 spans 15 amino acids. Germline-derived CDR1 and CDR2 are SGHAT and FQNNGV. CDR3 amino acids: CASRPPGQRIYGYTF. The DNA of the CDR3 is TGTGCCAGCAGGCCGCCGGGACAGAGGATATATGGCTACACCTTC.

The rearrangement uses TRBV5-1 and TRBJ2-5; 7 bases agree with TRBD2. Germline-derived CDR1 and CDR2 are SGHRS and YFSETQ. The CDR3 loop spans 16 amino acids. V was pared by 1 base and J by 4 bases, with 10 bases of the junction left unmatched. In DNA, the CDR3 is TGCGCCAGCAGCTTGTTGGCGCGGGAGATTGGAGAGACCCAGTACTTC. Amino acid sequence: CASSLLAREIGETQYF.

V is TRBV19 and J is TRBJ2-1; 9 bases agree with TRBD2. This CDR3 is built from 15 residues. Trimming removed 7 bases from V and 3 bases from J; junction bases left unmatched: 7. The V gene's germline CDR1 is LNHDA and CDR2 SQIVND (reference sequence). For the CDR3, the DNA is TGTGCCAGTACTGGTGCTAGCGGGATCTACAATGAGCAGTTCTTC. This sequence encodes CASTGASGIYNEQFF.

V is TRBV11-2 and J is TRBJ1-5; 10 positions agree with TRBD1. CDR1 is SGHAT and CDR2 is FQNNGV in the germline V gene. The CDR3 spans 14 residues. Trimming cost V 3 bases and J 9 bases; bases outside gene matches: 5. CDR3 sequence: CASSLGQGSSPQHF. The CDR3 coding sequence is TGTGCCAGCAGCTTGGGACAGGGGAGTTCGCCCCAGCATTTT.

This rearrangement joins TRBV7-3 to TRBJ2-5; possibly TRBD1 for D (5 bases). The CDR3 is 13 amino acids. CDR1 SGHTA and CDR2 FQGTGA come from the germline V gene. Between the trimmed V and J ends, which lost 2 bases and 5 bases, there was a span of 9 bases. Here the CDR3 DNA reads TGTGCCAGCAGCTTAGGGGCAGGGGAGACCCAGTACTTC. Amino acids: CASSLGAGETQYF.

The chain couples TRBV5-1 to TRBJ1-2; 11 bases match TRBD1. This CDR3 region has 13 residues. Per germline, CDR1 SGHRS and CDR2 YFSETQ. V shed 3 bases and J 7 bases; nucleotides not matched to a gene: 2. The CDR3 here is CASSSGTGGGYTF. CDR3 DNA: TGCGCCAGCAGCTCCGGGACAGGGGGTGGCTACACCTTC.

The genes are TRBV30 and TRBJ1-5; D is unclear. This CDR3 is 12 amino acids long. Trimming stripped 2 bases from V and 9 bases from J, with 11 bases between. The germline CDR1 and CDR2 sequences are GTSNPN and SVGIG (reference sequence). This chain's CDR3 is CAWSRRERPQHF. As DNA, the CDR3 is TGTGCCTGGAGTCGTCGTGAGCGGCCCCAGCATTTT. The full variable domain, rest sourced from reference TRBV30 and TRBJ1-5, is SQTIHQWPATLVQPVGSPLSLECTVEGTSNPNLYWYRQAAGRGLQLLFYSVGIGQISSEVPQNLSASRPQDRQFILSSKKLLLSDSGFYLCAWSRRERPQHFGDGTRLSIL.

For the CDR3, the DNA is TGTGCCAGCAGGGGACTAGCGGGAGGGATCGCAGATACGCAGTATTTT. Translated, it gives CASRGLAGGIADTQYF. The chain recombines TRBV2 with TRBJ2-3, with 16 bases identical to TRBD2. Germline V gene data show CDR1 as SNHLY and CDR2 as FYNNEI. The trim removed 6 bases at V and 4 bases at J, leaving 4 bases unmatched. This CDR3 is 16 amino acids long.

The CDR3 sequence: CASSRGLSGNTIYF. For the CDR3, the DNA is TGTGCCAGCAGCAGAGGTCTCTCTGGAAACACCATATATTTT. The chain recombines TRBV7-2 with TRBJ1-3, with D hard to call. This CDR3 has 14 residues. CDR1 and CDR2 from the germline V gene are SGHTA and FQGNSA. The V end was cut by 5 bases, the J end by 0 bases, with 8 bases between. The variable domain in full, completed from reference TRBV7-2 and TRBJ1-3, reads GAGVSQSPSNKVTEKGKDVELRCDPISGHTALYWYRQSLGQGLEFLIYFQGNSAPDKSGLPSDRFSAERTGGSVSTLTIQRTQQEDSAVYLCASSRGLSGNTIYFGEGSWLTVV.

This clone appeared a few times. V is TRBV5-1 and J is TRBJ1-1; tentatively, D is TRBD1 (5 bases). The CDR3 spans 15 residues. Trimming pared 0 bases from V and 1 base from J, leaving 10 bases between. Germline V gene data show CDR1 as SGHRS and CDR2 as YFSETQ. The CDR3 loop reads CASSLVGGGNTEAFF. CDR3 nucleotides: TGCGCCAGCAGCTTGGTGGGCGGGGGGAACACTGAAGCTTTCTTT.

CDR3 nucleotides: TGTGCCAGCAGCCCTCGGACAGGGGACGGAAACACCATATATTTT. It encodes CASSPRTGDGNTIYF. The gene calls are TRBV7-2 and TRBJ1-3; TRBD1 matches 9 bases. The CDR3 loop spans 15 amino acids. The germline V gene encodes CDR1 SGHTA and CDR2 FQGNSA. Trimming removed 5 bases from V and 4 bases from J; junction bases left unmatched: 6.

The chain uses TRBV3-1 (or the pseudogene TRBV3-2) and TRBJ1-1; a weak D match, TRBD1 (5 bases). The CDR3 covers 15 residues. Trimming took 4 bases from V and 5 from J, leaving 17 bases between them. CDR1 is LGHDT and CDR2 is YNNKEL in the germline V gene (reference sequence). CDR3 residues: CASSPSWGGGTEAFF. The CDR3 nucleotides are TGTGCCAGCAGCCCTAGTTGGGGGGGAGGAACTGAAGCTTTCTTT.

The CDR3 here is CASSESVENQPQHF. For the CDR3, the DNA is TGTGCCAGCAGTGAGTCGGTGGAGAATCAGCCCCAGCATTTT. This sequence joins TRBV2 and TRBJ1-5; D is ambiguous. Per the germline V gene, CDR1 is SNHLY and CDR2 is FYNNEI. The CDR3 is 14 residues long. Trimming took off 3 bases at V and 4 bases at J, with 10 bases between the two ends.

This CDR3 is CASSIDTGSSGANVLTF. CDR3 coding DNA: TGTGCCAGTAGTATAGACACAGGTTCCTCTGGGGCCAACGTCCTGACTTTC. This rearrangement joins TRBV19 to TRBJ2-6; D perhaps matches TRBD1 (5 bases). The V end was cut by 0 bases, the J end by 0 bases, with 9 bases between. Germline assignment: CDR1 LNHDA and CDR2 SQIVND (reference sequence). This CDR3 region has 17 residues.

This sequence joins TRBV4-1 and TRBJ1-1, with D perhaps matching TRBD1 (6 bases). Looked up from germline, CDR1 is MGHRA and CDR2 is YSYEKL. This CDR3 has 14 residues. V was shortened by 2 bases and J by 6 bases, with 13 bases between the two germline ends. In nucleotides, the CDR3 is TGCGCCAGCAGCCAACAAACTAACAGGGCTGAAGCTTTCTTT. Amino acids: CASSQQTNRAEAFF.

The V gene is TRBV19, the J gene TRBJ2-2; 11 bases align to TRBD2. V was clipped by 7 bases and J by 5 bases; unmatched bases: 9. This CDR3 has 16 amino acids. CDR1 and CDR2 from the germline V gene are LNHDA and SQIVND (reference sequence). CDR3 sequence reads: CASTFSGRAGTGELFF. CDR3 nucleotides: TGTGCCAGTACATTTAGCGGGAGGGCTGGGACCGGGGAGCTGTTTTTT.

The chain links TRBV3-1 (or the pseudogene TRBV3-2) to TRBJ2-2; the match to TRBD1 covers 9 bases. The ends lost 4 bases at V and 5 bases at J; junction bases unmatched: 8. The CDR3 has 16 residues. Germline-derived CDR1 and CDR2 are LGHDT and YNNKEL (reference sequence). The CDR3 bases are TGTGCCAGCAGCCTACGACAGGGGGGATTTACCGGGGAGCTGTTTTTT. This gives the protein CASSLRQGGFTGELFF.

V is TRBV5-5 and J is TRBJ2-6, with a possible D match to TRBD1 (5 bases). This CDR3 comprises 14 residues. Between the trimmed V and J ends, which lost 7 bases and 0 bases, there was a span of 8 bases. CDR1 is SGHKS, CDR2 YYEKEE, per germline (reference sequence). CDR3: CASDRSSGANVLTF. CDR3 coding DNA: TGTGCCAGCGACAGAAGCTCTGGGGCCAACGTCCTGACTTTC. The full variable domain, in which reference TRBV5-5 and TRBJ2-6 provide the parts outside the CDR3, is DAGVTQSPTHLIKTRGQQVTLRCSPISGHKSVSWYQQVLGQGPQFIFQYYEKEERGRGNFPDRFSARQFPNYSSELNVNALLLGDSALYLCASDRSSGANVLTFGAGSRLTVL.

This clone was detected once. The chain is built from TRBV6-4 and TRBJ2-3; 10 bases fit TRBD2. The CDR3 consists of 14 residues. Germline CDR1 reads MRHNA; CDR2 reads SNTAGT. V lost 2 bases, J lost 4 bases, and 0 bases stayed unmatched. The CDR3 DNA sequence: TGTGCCAGCAGTGACGGACTAGCGGCAGATACGCAGTATTTT. This codes for CASSDGLAADTQYF.

The V and J genes are TRBV6-5 and TRBJ2-2; D unresolved. Germline V gene lookup returns CDR1 MNHEY and CDR2 SVGAGI. V lost 5 bases, J lost 7 bases, and 14 bases lay in between. CDR3 size: 14 residues. This chain's CDR3 is CASSPSRVRGELFF. The DNA for the CDR3 is TGTGCCAGCAGTCCGTCCCGCGTGCGCGGGGAGCTGTTTTTT.

The gene calls are TRBV7-3 and TRBJ1-1; TRBD1 agrees at 12 bases. J was trimmed by 8 bases and V by 5 bases; bases with no gene match: 12. The germline gives CDR1 SGHTA, CDR2 FQGTGA. The CDR3 consists of 16 residues. The chain's CDR3 is CASSPGTGGSLAEAFF. In nucleotides, the CDR3 is TGTGCCAGCAGCCCAGGGACAGGGGGCTCGTTAGCCGAAGCTTTCTTT.

V and J are TRBV29-1 and TRBJ1-1; tentative D call: TRBD1 (6 bases). The CDR3 runs 12 residues. The germline V gene has CDR1 SQVTM and CDR2 ANQGSEA. Trimming cost V 6 bases and J 0 bases, with 8 bases left between them. CDR3 nucleotides: TGCAGCGTGGGGGACATGAACACTGAAGCTTTCTTT. Translation gives CSVGDMNTEAFF.

The V and J genes are TRBV7-9 and TRBJ1-2; no definite D call. Germline V gives CDR1 SEHNR, CDR2 FQNEAQ (reference sequence). V lost 0 bases to trimming and J lost 6 bases, with 8 bases between them. The CDR3 consists of 13 residues. The CDR3 DNA follows: TGTGCCAGCAGCTTAGCGGCAGAACATGGCTACACCTTC. Protein sequence: CASSLAAEHGYTF.

This chain connects TRBV11-3 to TRBJ2-1; perhaps TRBD1 as D (5 bases). This CDR3 is built from 12 residues. CDR1 is SGHNT, CDR2 YENEEA, per germline. V gave up 9 bases and J gave up 8 bases, with 14 bases separating them. The CDR3: CASRSQGYEQFF. The CDR3 nucleotides are TGTGCCAGTAGATCCCAGGGTTATGAGCAGTTCTTC.

This clone was found once. The chain links TRBV5-4 to TRBJ1-2; tentative D call: TRBD1 (5 bases). CDR1 and CDR2 from the germline V gene are SGHNT and YYREEE (reference sequence). V gave up 4 bases and J gave up 5 bases, with 18 bases separating them. There are 15 residues in the CDR3. The CDR3 protein is CASSPTGGGTYGYTF. The CDR3 DNA follows: TGTGCCAGCAGCCCAACGGGGGGAGGCACGTATGGCTACACCTTC. The whole variable domain, filled in from reference TRBV5-4 and TRBJ1-2, reads ETGVTQSPTHLIKTRGQQVTLRCSSQSGHNTVSWYQQALGQGPQFIFQYYREEENGRGNFPPRFSGLQFPNYSSELNVNALELDDSALYLCASSPTGGGTYGYTFGSGTRLTVV.

The chain uses TRBV11-3 and TRBJ2-7, with TRBD1 matching 7 bases. This CDR3 is built from 14 residues. Losses at the gene ends were 5 bases for V and 2 bases for J; bases not matched to a gene: 6. Germline CDR1 SGHNT, CDR2 YENEEA. The CDR3 sequence: CASSVNRGPYEQYF. CDR3 DNA: TGTGCCAGCAGCGTTAACAGGGGCCCCTACGAGCAGTACTTC.

Written as DNA, the CDR3 is TGTGCTAGTGGTTGGGGGGACAGGGGTGGTAATGAGCAGTTCTTC. Its protein product is CASGWGDRGGNEQFF. The genes are TRBV12-5 and TRBJ2-1; 10 nucleotides agree with TRBD1. From germline, CDR1 is LGHNT and CDR2 FRNRAP. With 4 bases clipped from V and 7 bases from J, the junction kept 7 bases outside the gene matches. This CDR3 is built from 15 residues.

This chain joins TRBV4-1 and TRBJ1-2; D call uncertain. The CDR3 spans 15 residues. Germline CDR1 is MGHRA and CDR2 is YSYEKL. The V end was cut by 0 bases, the J end by 3 bases, with 11 bases between. The CDR3 coding sequence is TGCGCCAGCAGCCAAGAATTTCTAGGTGACTATGGCTACACCTTC. This translates into CASSQEFLGDYGYTF.